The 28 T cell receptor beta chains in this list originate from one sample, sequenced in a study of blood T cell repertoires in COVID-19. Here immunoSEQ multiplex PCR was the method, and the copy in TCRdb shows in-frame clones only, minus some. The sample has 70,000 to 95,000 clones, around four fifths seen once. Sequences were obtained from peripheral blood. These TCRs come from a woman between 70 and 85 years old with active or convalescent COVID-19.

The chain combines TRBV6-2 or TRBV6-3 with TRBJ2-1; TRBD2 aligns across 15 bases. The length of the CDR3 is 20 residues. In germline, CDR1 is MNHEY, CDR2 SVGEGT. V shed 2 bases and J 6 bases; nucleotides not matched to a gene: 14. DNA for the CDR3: TGTGCCAGCAGTTACGGAGGACCCGGGACTAGCGGGGGGCTGGGCAATGAGCAGTTCTTC. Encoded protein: CASSYGGPGTSGGLGNEQFF.

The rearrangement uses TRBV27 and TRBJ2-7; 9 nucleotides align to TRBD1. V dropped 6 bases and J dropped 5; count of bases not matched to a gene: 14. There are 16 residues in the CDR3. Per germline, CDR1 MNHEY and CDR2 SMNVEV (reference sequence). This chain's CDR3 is CASRPAWGTGINEQYF. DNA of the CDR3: TGTGCCAGCAGACCAGCATGGGGGACAGGGATCAACGAGCAGTACTTC.

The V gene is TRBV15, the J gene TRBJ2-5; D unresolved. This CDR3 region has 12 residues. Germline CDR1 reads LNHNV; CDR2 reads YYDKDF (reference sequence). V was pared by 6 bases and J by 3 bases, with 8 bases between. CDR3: CATSTGEETQYF. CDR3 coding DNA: TGTGCCACCAGTACTGGAGAAGAGACCCAGTACTTC.

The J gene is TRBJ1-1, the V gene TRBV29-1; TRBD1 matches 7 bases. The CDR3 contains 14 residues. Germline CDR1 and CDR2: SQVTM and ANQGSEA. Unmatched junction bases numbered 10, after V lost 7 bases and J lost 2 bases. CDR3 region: CSAADRAGNTEAFF. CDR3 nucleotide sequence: TGCAGCGCAGCCGACAGGGCGGGTAACACTGAAGCTTTCTTT.

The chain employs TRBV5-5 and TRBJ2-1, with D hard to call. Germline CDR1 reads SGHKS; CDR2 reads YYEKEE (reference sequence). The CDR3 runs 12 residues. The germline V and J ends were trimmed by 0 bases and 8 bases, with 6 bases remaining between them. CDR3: CASSLGGYEQFF. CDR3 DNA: TGTGCCAGCAGCTTGGGCGGCTATGAGCAGTTCTTC. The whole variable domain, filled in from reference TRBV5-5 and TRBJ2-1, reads DAGVTQSPTHLIKTRGQQVTLRCSPISGHKSVSWYQQVLGQGPQFIFQYYEKEERGRGNFPDRFSARQFPNYSSELNVNALLLGDSALYLCASSLGGYEQFFGPGTRLTVL.

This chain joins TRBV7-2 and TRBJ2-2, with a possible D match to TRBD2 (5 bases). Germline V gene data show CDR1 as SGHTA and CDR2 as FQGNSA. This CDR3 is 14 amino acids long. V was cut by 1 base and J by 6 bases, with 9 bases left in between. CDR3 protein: CASSLVGLPGELFF. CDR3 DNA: TGTGCCAGCAGCTTAGTAGGACTTCCCGGGGAGCTGTTTTTT.

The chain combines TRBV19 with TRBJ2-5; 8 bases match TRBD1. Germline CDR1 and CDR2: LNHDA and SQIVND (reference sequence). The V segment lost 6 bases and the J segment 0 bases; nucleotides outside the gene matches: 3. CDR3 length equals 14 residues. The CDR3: CASRRQGNQETQYF. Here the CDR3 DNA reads TGTGCCAGTAGAAGACAGGGGAACCAAGAGACCCAGTACTTC. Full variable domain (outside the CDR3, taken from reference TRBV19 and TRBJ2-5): DGGITQSPKYLFRKEGQNVTLSCEQNLNHDAMYWYRQDPGQGLRLIYYSQIVNDFQKGDIAEGYSVSREKKESFPLTVTSAQKNPTAFYLCASRRQGNQETQYFGPGTRLLVL.

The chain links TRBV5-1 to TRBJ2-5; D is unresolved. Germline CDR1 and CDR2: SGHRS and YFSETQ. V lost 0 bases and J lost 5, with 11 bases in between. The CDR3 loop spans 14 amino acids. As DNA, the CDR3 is TGCGCCAGCAGCTTGGATGGCCGGCGGGAGACCCAGTACTTC. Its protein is CASSLDGRRETQYF.

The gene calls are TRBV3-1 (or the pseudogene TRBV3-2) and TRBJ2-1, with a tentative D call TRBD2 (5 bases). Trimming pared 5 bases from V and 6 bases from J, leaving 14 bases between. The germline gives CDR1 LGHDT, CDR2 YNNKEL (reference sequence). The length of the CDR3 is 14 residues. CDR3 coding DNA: TGTGCCAGCAGCTCCCGGCGAGGAGGCAATGAGCAGTTCTTC. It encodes CASSSRRGGNEQFF.

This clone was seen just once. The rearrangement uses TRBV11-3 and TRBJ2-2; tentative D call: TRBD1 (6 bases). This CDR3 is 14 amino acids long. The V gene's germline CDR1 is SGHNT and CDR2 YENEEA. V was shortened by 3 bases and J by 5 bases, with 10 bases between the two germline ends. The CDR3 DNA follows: TGTGCCAGCAGCTTCCAGACAGGAACCGGGGAGCTGTTTTTT. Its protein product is CASSFQTGTGELFF.

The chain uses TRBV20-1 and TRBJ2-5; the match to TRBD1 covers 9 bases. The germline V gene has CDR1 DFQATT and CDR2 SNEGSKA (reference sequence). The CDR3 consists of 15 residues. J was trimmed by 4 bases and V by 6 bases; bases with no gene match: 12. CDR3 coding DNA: TGCAGTGCCAGTACAGGGGGCGGGCCGGGAGAGACCCAGTACTTC. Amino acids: CSASTGGGPGETQYF.

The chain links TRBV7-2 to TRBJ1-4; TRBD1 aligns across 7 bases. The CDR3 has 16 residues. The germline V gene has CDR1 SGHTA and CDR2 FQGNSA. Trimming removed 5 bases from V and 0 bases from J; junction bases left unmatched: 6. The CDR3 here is CASSPGQPATNEKLFF. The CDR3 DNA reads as TGTGCCAGCAGCCCGGGACAGCCTGCAACTAATGAAAAACTGTTTTTT.

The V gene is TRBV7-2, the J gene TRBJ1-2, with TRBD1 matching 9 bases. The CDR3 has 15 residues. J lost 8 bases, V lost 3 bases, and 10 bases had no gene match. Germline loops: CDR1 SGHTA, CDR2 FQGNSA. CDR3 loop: CASSLLGQGRGGYTF. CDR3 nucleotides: TGTGCCAGCAGCTTGCTAGGACAGGGGCGGGGAGGCTACACCTTC.

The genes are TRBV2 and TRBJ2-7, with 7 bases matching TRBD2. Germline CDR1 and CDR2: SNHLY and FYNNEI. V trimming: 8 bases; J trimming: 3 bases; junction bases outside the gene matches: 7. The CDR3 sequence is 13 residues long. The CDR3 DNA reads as TGTGCCAGCCGGGGGGAAATACGCTACGAGCAGTACTTC. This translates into CASRGEIRYEQYF.

As DNA, the CDR3 is TGTGCCAGCGGACAGGAGGTTTATACTGAAGCTTTCTTT. Translated, it gives CASGQEVYTEAFF. V gene TRBV2 combines with J gene TRBJ1-1, with 7 bases fitting TRBD1. Germline V lookup: CDR1 SNHLY, CDR2 FYNNEI. This CDR3 has 13 amino acids. Losses at the gene ends were 8 bases for V and 5 bases for J; bases not matched to a gene: 8.

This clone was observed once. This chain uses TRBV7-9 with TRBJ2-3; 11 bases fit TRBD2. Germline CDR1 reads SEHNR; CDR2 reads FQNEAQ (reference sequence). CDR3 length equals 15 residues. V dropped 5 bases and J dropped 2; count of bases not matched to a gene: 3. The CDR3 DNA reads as TGTGCCAGCAGCCCTAGCGGGGGGAACACAGATACGCAGTATTTT. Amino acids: CASSPSGGNTDTQYF.

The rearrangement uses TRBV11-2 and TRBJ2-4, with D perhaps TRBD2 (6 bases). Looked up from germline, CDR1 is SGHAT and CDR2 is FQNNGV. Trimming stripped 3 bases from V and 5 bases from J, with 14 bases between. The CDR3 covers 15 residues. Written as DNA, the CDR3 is TGTGCCAGCAGCTTTTTTTCGGGGGTTGAAAACATTCAGTACTTC. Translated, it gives CASSFFSGVENIQYF.

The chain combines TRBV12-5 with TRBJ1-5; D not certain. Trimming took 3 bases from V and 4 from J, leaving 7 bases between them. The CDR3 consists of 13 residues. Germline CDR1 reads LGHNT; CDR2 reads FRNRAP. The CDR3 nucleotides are TGTGCTAGTGGTTTCGGAGGAAATCAGCCCCAGCATTTT. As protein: CASGFGGNQPQHF.

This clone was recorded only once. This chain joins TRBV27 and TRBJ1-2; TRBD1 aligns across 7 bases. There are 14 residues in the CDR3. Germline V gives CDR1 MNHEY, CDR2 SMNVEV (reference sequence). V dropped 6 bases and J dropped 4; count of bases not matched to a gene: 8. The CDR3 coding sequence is TGTGCCAGCAGAACGACAGGGCGGGGCTATGGCTACACCTTC. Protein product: CASRTTGRGYGYTF.

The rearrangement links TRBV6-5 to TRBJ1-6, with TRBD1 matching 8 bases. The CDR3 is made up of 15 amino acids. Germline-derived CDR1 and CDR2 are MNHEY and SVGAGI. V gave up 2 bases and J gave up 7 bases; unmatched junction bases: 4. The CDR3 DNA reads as TGTGCCAGCAGTTACGATCAGGGGGCAAATTCACCCCTCCACTTT. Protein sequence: CASSYDQGANSPLHF.

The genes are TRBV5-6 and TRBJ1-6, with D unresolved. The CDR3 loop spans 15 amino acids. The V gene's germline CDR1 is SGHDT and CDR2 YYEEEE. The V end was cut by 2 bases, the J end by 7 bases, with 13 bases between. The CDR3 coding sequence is TGTGCCAGCAGCTTCCTACTCGGAGGGAATTCACCCCTCCACTTT. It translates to CASSFLLGGNSPLHF.

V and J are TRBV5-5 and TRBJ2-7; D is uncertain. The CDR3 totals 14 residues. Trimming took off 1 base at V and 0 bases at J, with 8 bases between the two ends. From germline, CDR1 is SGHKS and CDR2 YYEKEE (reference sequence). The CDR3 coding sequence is TGTGCCAGCAGCTTGTCAGGCACCTCCTACGAGCAGTACTTC. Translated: CASSLSGTSYEQYF.

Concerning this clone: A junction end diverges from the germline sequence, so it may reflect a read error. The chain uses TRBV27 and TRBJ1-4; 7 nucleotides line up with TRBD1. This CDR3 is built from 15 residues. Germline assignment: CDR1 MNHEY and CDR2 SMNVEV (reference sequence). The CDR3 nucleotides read TGTGCCAGCAGTCGAGGCGGACAGGCTAAAGAAAAACTGTTTTTT. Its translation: CASSRGGQAKEKLFF.

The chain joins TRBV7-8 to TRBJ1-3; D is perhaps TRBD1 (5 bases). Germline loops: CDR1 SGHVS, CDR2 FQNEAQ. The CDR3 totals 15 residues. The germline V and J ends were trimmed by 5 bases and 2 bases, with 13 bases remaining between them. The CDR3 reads CASSLLGGTGNTIYF. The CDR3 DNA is TGTGCCAGCAGCCTCTTGGGGGGTACTGGAAACACCATATATTTT.

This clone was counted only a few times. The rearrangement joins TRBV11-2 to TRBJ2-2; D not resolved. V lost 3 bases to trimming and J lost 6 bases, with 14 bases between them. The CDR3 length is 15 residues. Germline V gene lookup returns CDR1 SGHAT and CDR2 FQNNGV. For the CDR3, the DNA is TGTGCCAGCAGCTTTGGTCGAGCTTACGCCGGGGAGCTGTTTTTT. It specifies CASSFGRAYAGELFF.

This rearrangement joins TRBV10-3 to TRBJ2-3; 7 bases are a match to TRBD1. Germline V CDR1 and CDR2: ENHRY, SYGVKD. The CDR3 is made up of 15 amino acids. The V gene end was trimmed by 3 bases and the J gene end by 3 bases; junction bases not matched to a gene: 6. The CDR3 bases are TGTGCCATCAGTGATCCAGGGGGTGGGACAGATACGCAGTATTTT. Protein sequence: CAISDPGGGTDTQYF.

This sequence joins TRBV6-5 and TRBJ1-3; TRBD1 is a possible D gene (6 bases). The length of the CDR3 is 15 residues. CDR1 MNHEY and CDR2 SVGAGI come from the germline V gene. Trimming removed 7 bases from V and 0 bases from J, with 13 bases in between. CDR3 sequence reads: CASIGTLLSGNTIYF. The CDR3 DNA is TGTGCCAGCATTGGGACACTCCTCTCTGGAAACACCATATATTTT.

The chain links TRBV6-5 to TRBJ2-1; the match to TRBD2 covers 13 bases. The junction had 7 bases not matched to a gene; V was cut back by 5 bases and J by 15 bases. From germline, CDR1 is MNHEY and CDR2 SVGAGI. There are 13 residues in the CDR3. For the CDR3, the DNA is TGTGCCAGCAGTCAGGGACTAGCGGGAAAAGGGTTCTTC. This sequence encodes CASSQGLAGKGFF.